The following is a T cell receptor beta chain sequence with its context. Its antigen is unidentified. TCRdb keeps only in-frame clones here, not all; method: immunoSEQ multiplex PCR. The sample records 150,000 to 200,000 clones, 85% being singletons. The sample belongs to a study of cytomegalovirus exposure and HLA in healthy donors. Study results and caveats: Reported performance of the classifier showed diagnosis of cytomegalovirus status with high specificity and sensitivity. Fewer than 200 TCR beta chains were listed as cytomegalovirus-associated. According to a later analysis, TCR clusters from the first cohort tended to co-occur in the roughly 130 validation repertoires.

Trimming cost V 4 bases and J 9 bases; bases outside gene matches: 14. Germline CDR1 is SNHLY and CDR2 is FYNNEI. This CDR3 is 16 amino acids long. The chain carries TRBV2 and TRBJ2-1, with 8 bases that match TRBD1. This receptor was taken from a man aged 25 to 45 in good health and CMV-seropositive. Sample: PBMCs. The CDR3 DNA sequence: TGTGCCAGCAGTGTCAGGGGGCGGGGCCTAGATCTTGAGCAGTTCTTC. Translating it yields CASSVRGRGLDLEQFF.